The 23 T cell receptor beta chains given below trace back to one sample, sequenced in a study of cytomegalovirus exposure and HLA in healthy donors. Researchers ran the PCR with 60 Vbeta and 13 Jbeta primers. Libraries were prepared by immunoSEQ multiplex PCR; TCRdb keeps only in-frame clonotypes and omits some of them. The sample yields about 160,000 clones, about 65% seen once. Sequenced: PBMCs. Source of these receptors: a man aged 40-49 years in good health and CMV-seropositive.

The chain links TRBV5-5 to TRBJ1-5, with a weak D call TRBD1 (6 bases). V shed 2 bases and J shed 2 bases, with 14 bases lying between them. The CDR3 consists of 16 residues. Germline CDR1 and CDR2: SGHKS and YYEKEE (reference sequence). The CDR3 reads CASSFRGASGNQPQHF. CDR3 sequence (DNA): TGTGCCAGCAGCTTTCGGGGGGCATCTGGCAATCAGCCCCAGCATTTT. The full variable domain, with the rest looked up from reference TRBV5-5 and TRBJ1-5, is DAGVTQSPTHLIKTRGQQVTLRCSPISGHKSVSWYQQVLGQGPQFIFQYYEKEERGRGNFPDRFSARQFPNYSSELNVNALLLGDSALYLCASSFRGASGNQPQHFGDGTRLSIL.

The rearrangement links TRBV1 to TRBJ2-7; TRBD1 is the table's D call and was not checked against the DNA. TRBV1 is a pseudogene segment. The CDR3 loop spans 16 amino acids. This CDR3 reads CTSSHSQDRHAYEQYF. In nucleotides, the CDR3 is TGCACCAGCAGCCACTCCCAGGACAGGCATGCCTACGAGCAGTACTTC.

The chain carries TRBV7-3 and TRBJ2-7; TRBD2 agrees at 10 bases. The ends lost 0 bases at V and 4 bases at J; junction bases unmatched: 3. There are 15 residues in the CDR3. Germline CDR1 SGHTA, CDR2 FQGTGA. CDR3 protein: CASSLTLAGEYEQYF. CDR3 coding DNA: TGTGCCAGCAGCTTAACGCTAGCGGGGGAGTACGAGCAGTACTTC.

The J gene is TRBJ2-7, the V gene TRBV18, with D perhaps TRBD2 (5 bases). V lost 3 bases and J 6 bases, leaving 15 bases between the germline ends. The CDR3 is 14 residues long. CDR1 and CDR2 (germline): KGHSH, LQKENI. Here the CDR3 reads CASSPYRGSGEQYF. As DNA, the CDR3 is TGTGCCAGCTCACCCTACAGAGGGTCAGGCGAGCAGTACTTC.

This chain joins TRBV5-4 and TRBJ2-5, with TRBD1 matching over 9 bases. With V trimmed by 2 bases and J by 5 bases, 10 bases remained unmatched. The CDR3 loop spans 16 amino acids. Germline-derived CDR1 and CDR2 are SGHNT and YYREEE (reference sequence). This CDR3 is CASSFIWTGVEETQYF. CDR3 DNA sequence: TGTGCCAGCAGCTTCATCTGGACAGGGGTCGAGGAGACCCAGTACTTC.

The V call is TRBV4-2, the J call TRBJ2-5; no firm D call. Germline assignment: CDR1 LGHNA and CDR2 YNFKEQ. Trimming removed 3 bases at V and 2 bases at J, with 10 bases between. There are 14 residues in the CDR3. CDR3 sequence: CASSHPGEQETQYF. The CDR3, as DNA: TGTGCCAGCAGCCACCCCGGAGAGCAAGAGACCCAGTACTTC.

The rearrangement uses TRBV5-5 and TRBJ1-1; 10 nucleotides agree with TRBD1. The CDR3 runs 14 residues. Germline V lookup: CDR1 SGHKS, CDR2 YYEKEE (reference sequence). The J segment lost 4 bases and the V segment lost 4 bases, leaving 4 bases of the junction unmatched. The CDR3 spells CASSTDRGFTEAFF. CDR3 bases: TGTGCCAGCAGCACGGACAGGGGGTTCACTGAAGCTTTCTTT.

The chain recombines TRBV5-6 with TRBJ2-1; D might be TRBD2 (5 bases). V was shortened by 2 bases and J by 4 bases, with 7 bases between the two germline ends. CDR3 size: 13 residues. Germline CDR1 SGHDT, CDR2 YYEEEE. The CDR3 protein is CASSLRGYNEQFF. CDR3 in DNA: TGTGCCAGCAGCTTACGCGGGTACAATGAGCAGTTCTTC.

The chain joins TRBV6-5 to TRBJ2-7; possibly TRBD2 for D (6 bases). V was trimmed by 7 bases and J by 6 bases, leaving 19 bases between them. In germline, CDR1 is MNHEY, CDR2 SVGAGI. The CDR3 is made up of 14 amino acids. The CDR3 sequence is CASNQGRGAGEQYF. Here the CDR3 DNA reads TGTGCCAGCAACCAAGGCCGCGGGGCGGGCGAGCAGTACTTC.

Details on this clone: Compared with germline, one end of the junction differs, possibly owing to a read error. The genes are TRBV9 and TRBJ1-6, with D maybe TRBD1 (6 bases). CDR1 is SGDLS and CDR2 is YYNGEE in the germline V gene. The CDR3 has 14 amino acids. The CDR3 region is CAGSVAGADSPLHF. DNA of the CDR3: TGTGCCGGCAGCGTAGCAGGGGCGGATTCACCCCTCCACTTT.

This chain links TRBV6-5 with TRBJ1-5, with 7 bases lining up with TRBD1. The ends lost 5 bases at V and 3 bases at J; junction bases unmatched: 4. The germline V gene has CDR1 MNHEY and CDR2 SVGAGI. The CDR3 is made up of 14 amino acids. Here the CDR3 DNA reads TGTGCCAGCAGTCAGACAGGGACCAATCAGCCCCAGCATTTT. It specifies CASSQTGTNQPQHF.

The chain uses TRBV5-1 and TRBJ2-7; the D is unclear. Germline V CDR1 and CDR2: SGHRS, YFSETQ. CDR3 length: 14 amino acids. The V and J ends lost 1 base and 0 bases respectively, with 8 bases between them. CDR3 amino acids: CASSLTVRSYEQYF. The CDR3 region has the DNA TGCGCCAGCAGCTTGACGGTTCGCTCCTACGAGCAGTACTTC.

The chain couples TRBV5-5 to TRBJ2-1; D is undetermined. Trimming cost V 1 base and J 5 bases, with 7 bases left between them. This CDR3 has 13 residues. Looked up from germline, CDR1 is SGHKS and CDR2 is YYEKEE (reference sequence). The CDR3 DNA reads as TGTGCCAGCAGCTTGCGGGTCGACAATGAGCAGTTCTTC. This encodes CASSLRVDNEQFF.

The rearrangement joins TRBV19 to TRBJ1-2, with D unclear. Germline-derived CDR1 and CDR2 are LNHDA and SQIVND (reference sequence). The ends were cut back, 6 bases at V and 9 bases at J, with 14 bases in the middle. This CDR3 is built from 12 residues. DNA for the CDR3: TGTGCCAGTAGCGCCACGCTACTGAGCTACACCTTC. This gives the protein CASSATLLSYTF.

The J gene is TRBJ2-5, the V gene TRBV7-2; 7 positions agree with TRBD2. The CDR3 runs 15 residues. Trimming took 4 bases from V and 2 from J; bases not matched to a gene: 7. Germline assignment: CDR1 SGHTA and CDR2 FQGNSA. The CDR3 spells CASSSRAGLQETQYF. Written as DNA, the CDR3 is TGTGCCAGCAGCTCCCGAGCGGGGTTACAAGAGACCCAGTACTTC.

V gene TRBV7-2 combines with J gene TRBJ2-1; 11 positions agree with TRBD2. Looked up from germline, CDR1 is SGHTA and CDR2 is FQGNSA. J lost 2 bases, V lost 4 bases, and 4 bases had no gene match. The CDR3 is 16 amino acids. CDR3 sequence: CASSYRLAGPYNEQFF. In nucleotides, the CDR3 is TGTGCCAGCAGCTATCGACTAGCGGGGCCCTACAATGAGCAGTTCTTC.

V gene TRBV9 combines with J gene TRBJ2-5; maybe TRBD2 (5 bases). There are 14 residues in the CDR3. Trimming took 0 bases from V and 5 from J, leaving 11 bases between them. Per germline, CDR1 SGDLS and CDR2 YYNGEE. CDR3 in amino acids: CASSVGPGSETQYF. CDR3 sequence (DNA): TGTGCCAGCAGCGTAGGCCCGGGGAGTGAGACCCAGTACTTC.

The rearrangement joins TRBV21-1 to TRBJ2-5; no check of the table's D call, TRBD1, against the DNA was made. The DNA matches TRBJ2-7 better at its end, which makes the J call doubtful. TRBV21-1 corresponds to a pseudogene. The CDR3 length is 14 residues. This CDR3 reads CASSKVARGYEQYF. CDR3 nucleotide sequence: TGTGCCAGCAGCAAGGTCGCCAGGGGCTACGAGCAGTACTTC.

In this sample, this clone turned up a few times. The J gene is TRBJ1-6, the V gene TRBV6-1; TRBD1 aligns across 7 bases. The V gene end was trimmed by 4 bases and the J gene end by 8 bases; junction bases not matched to a gene: 2. Germline V gene sequence: CDR1 MNHNS, CDR2 SASEGT. The length of the CDR3 is 13 residues. The CDR3, as DNA: TGTGCCAGCAGTGCAGGGGGTGATTCACCCCTCCACTTT. Translating gives CASSAGGDSPLHF.

The chain links TRBV9 to TRBJ2-1, with D hard to call. The CDR3 runs to 16 residues. The V end lost 0 bases, the J end lost 0 bases, and 10 bases lay between the germline ends. The germline gives CDR1 SGDLS, CDR2 YYNGEE. This CDR3 reads CASSVAHRSSYNEQFF. CDR3 bases: TGTGCCAGCAGCGTAGCTCATCGGTCCTCCTACAATGAGCAGTTCTTC.

This chain links TRBV9 with TRBJ2-5; 10 bases are shared with TRBD2. There are 16 residues in the CDR3. With V trimmed by 0 bases and J by 4 bases, 6 bases remained unmatched. Germline V gene lookup returns CDR1 SGDLS and CDR2 YYNGEE. The CDR3 bases are TGTGCCAGCAGCGTAGCAACTAGCGGGGATCTAGAGACCCAGTACTTC. It codes for CASSVATSGDLETQYF.

This chain joins TRBV4-1 and TRBJ2-3; possible D gene TRBD1, 7 bases. Trimming took off 0 bases at V and 3 bases at J, with 13 bases between the two ends. CDR3 length: 16 residues. Germline values: CDR1 MGHRA, CDR2 YSYEKL. CDR3 loop: CASSQDGQGGTDTQYF. The DNA for the CDR3 is TGCGCCAGCAGCCAAGATGGGCAGGGGGGTACAGATACGCAGTATTTT.

The chain uses TRBV7-2 and TRBJ2-7; D possibly corresponds to TRBD1 (7 bases). This CDR3 has 13 amino acids. Germline V gives CDR1 SGHTA, CDR2 FQGNSA. Deletions cut 7 bases from V and 5 bases from J, with 15 bases between. The CDR3 region has the DNA TGTGCCAGCAACCTAGACAGGGAGGACGAGCAGTACTTC. Translation gives CASNLDREDEQYF. Looking up the rest from reference TRBV7-2 and TRBJ2-7 gives the full variable domain: GAGVSQSPSNKVTEKGKDVELRCDPISGHTALYWYRQSLGQGLEFLIYFQGNSAPDKSGLPSDRFSAERTGGSVSTLTIQRTQQEDSAVYLCASNLDREDEQYFGPGTRLTVT.